These 18 T cell receptor beta chains were all obtained from the same sample, sequenced in a study of blood T cell repertoires in COVID-19. Clones were sequenced by immunoSEQ multiplex PCR, and TCRdb holds only the in-frame ones, with some missing. The profile shows some 250,000 clones, approximately 86% of them singletons. The material sequenced was peripheral blood. The receptor set was obtained from a woman aged 18-29 years with acute or convalescent COVID-19.

The chain combines TRBV3-1 (or the pseudogene TRBV3-2) with TRBJ2-3; D not certain. V shed 4 bases and J shed 6 bases, with 5 bases lying between them. This CDR3 has 11 residues. Germline CDR1 LGHDT, CDR2 YNNKEL (reference sequence). CDR3 protein: CASSLLDTQYF. The CDR3 nucleotides read TGTGCCAGCAGCCTTCTGGATACGCAGTATTTT.

The CDR3 region has the DNA TGTGCCAGCAGCCACGGACAGGGAGCTGGCTACACCTTC. Residues: CASSHGQGAGYTF. The rearrangement links TRBV3-1 (or the pseudogene TRBV3-2) to TRBJ1-2, with 8 bases identical to TRBD1. V trimming: 3 bases; J trimming: 7 bases; junction bases outside the gene matches: 4. The CDR3 loop spans 13 amino acids. Germline V gene sequence: CDR1 LGHDT, CDR2 YNNKEL (reference sequence).

The chain carries TRBV5-1 and TRBJ1-4; TRBD1 aligns across 11 bases. Germline CDR1 and CDR2: SGHRS and YFSETQ. The CDR3 runs 14 residues. V trimming: 5 bases; J trimming: 7 bases; junction bases outside the gene matches: 4. CDR3 region: CASRTGTGGEKLFF. The CDR3 DNA reads as TGCGCCAGCAGAACCGGGACAGGGGGTGAAAAACTGTTTTTT. Full variable domain (missing parts from reference TRBV5-1 and TRBJ1-4): KAGVTQTPRYLIKTRGQQVTLSCSPISGHRSVSWYQQTPGQGLQFLFEYFSETQRNKGNFPGRFSGRQFSNSRSEMNVSTLELGDSALYLCASRTGTGGEKLFFGSGTQLSVL.

The V call is TRBV7-9, the J call TRBJ2-7; 7 bases match TRBD1. With 5 bases clipped from V and 2 bases from J, the junction kept 3 bases outside the gene matches. CDR1 is SEHNR and CDR2 is FQNEAQ in the germline V gene (reference sequence). This CDR3 region has 13 residues. In DNA, the CDR3 is TGTGCCAGCAGCGAAGGGACAGCCTACGAGCAGTACTTC. This translates into CASSEGTAYEQYF.

This clone came up once. V gene TRBV28 combines with J gene TRBJ1-6; 8 nucleotides line up with TRBD1. CDR1 is MDHEN and CDR2 is SYDVKM in the germline V gene. The CDR3 is 16 amino acids. J gave up 0 bases and V 8 bases, and 6 bases lay outside the gene matches. The CDR3 loop reads CASQGAGGSYNSPLHF. CDR3 coding DNA: TGTGCCAGCCAGGGGGCCGGGGGCTCCTATAATTCACCCCTCCACTTT. Looking up the rest from reference TRBV28 and TRBJ1-6 gives the full variable domain: DVKVTQSSRYLVKRTGEKVFLECVQDMDHENMFWYRQDPGLGLRLIYFSYDVKMKEKGDIPEGYSVSREKKERFSLILESASTNQTSMYLCASQGAGGSYNSPLHFGNGTRLTVT.

The chain couples TRBV4-3 to TRBJ1-2; TRBD1 agrees at 7 bases. The CDR3 loop spans 18 amino acids. Germline V lookup: CDR1 LGHNA, CDR2 YSLEER. The J segment lost 0 bases and the V segment lost 3 bases, leaving 13 bases of the junction unmatched. In DNA, the CDR3 is TGCGCCAGCAGCCACTTGACAGGGTCAGATGAAACTAACTATGGCTACACCTTC. The encoded protein is CASSHLTGSDETNYGYTF.

V is TRBV30 and J is TRBJ2-7, with a weak D call TRBD1 (6 bases). The germline gives CDR1 GTSNPN, CDR2 SVGIG (reference sequence). The CDR3 has 12 amino acids. V gave up 5 bases and J gave up 3 bases, with 11 bases separating them. CDR3 in DNA: TGTGCCTGGGACGTACAGGGCTACGAGCAGTACTTC. Residues: CAWDVQGYEQYF.

The table lists this clone with a few counts. The chain links TRBV7-2 to TRBJ2-3; TRBD1 aligns across 8 bases. Germline CDR1 SGHTA, CDR2 FQGNSA. V lost 1 base to trimming and J lost 6 bases; unmatched junction nucleotides: 3. The CDR3 runs 14 residues. DNA of the CDR3: TGTGCCAGCAGCTTAGAGGACAGGGCTGATACGCAGTATTTT. This encodes CASSLEDRADTQYF.

The gene calls are TRBV5-1 and TRBJ2-7; 13 bases fit TRBD2. Per the germline V gene, CDR1 is SGHRS and CDR2 is YFSETQ. V was clipped by 4 bases and J by 5 bases; unmatched bases: 9. The CDR3 loop spans 16 amino acids. The CDR3 loop reads CASSARTSGSPDEQYF. The CDR3 DNA follows: TGCGCCAGCAGCGCGAGGACTAGCGGGAGTCCGGACGAGCAGTACTTC.

The chain links TRBV5-4 to TRBJ1-6; TRBD1 agrees at 8 bases. Trimming took 4 bases from V and 10 from J; bases not matched to a gene: 10. The CDR3 is 15 residues long. Germline assignment: CDR1 SGHNT and CDR2 YYREEE (reference sequence). The CDR3 loop reads CASSIGGDRRSPLHF. As DNA, the CDR3 is TGTGCCAGCAGCATTGGTGGGGACAGGCGATCACCCCTCCACTTT.

The V call is TRBV3-1 (or the pseudogene TRBV3-2), the J call TRBJ2-7; 7 bases match TRBD1. Germline CDR1 reads LGHDT; CDR2 reads YNNKEL (reference sequence). J lost 0 bases, V lost 4 bases, and 9 bases had no gene match. The CDR3 extends over 16 amino acids. CDR3 sequence: CASSPIGQESSYEQYF. The CDR3 region has the DNA TGTGCCAGCAGCCCGATCGGACAGGAGAGCTCCTACGAGCAGTACTTC.

The rearrangement uses TRBV5-1 and TRBJ2-3, with a possible D match to TRBD2 (6 bases). Trimming shortened V by 4 bases and J by 0 bases, and 15 bases separated the two germline ends. This CDR3 has 16 amino acids. Germline V gene sequence: CDR1 SGHRS, CDR2 YFSETQ. CDR3 in DNA: TGCGCCAGCAGCGAGTGGGACTTCCTTAGCACAGATACGCAGTATTTT. Its translation is CASSEWDFLSTDTQYF.

This sequence joins TRBV10-2 and TRBJ2-7; D uncertain. Germline V CDR1 and CDR2: WSHSY, SAAADI. V dropped 3 bases and J dropped 7 bases, with 13 bases sitting between them. The CDR3 is made up of 13 amino acids. As DNA, the CDR3 is TGCGCCAGCAGTGAATACGCCTCCGGGGAGCAGTACTTC. Amino acids: CASSEYASGEQYF.

The rearrangement joins TRBV6-2 or TRBV6-3 to TRBJ2-7; weak D call: TRBD1 (6 bases). The CDR3 totals 13 residues. From germline, CDR1 is MNHEY and CDR2 SVGEGT. V lost 6 bases to trimming and J lost 6 bases, with 15 bases between them. The CDR3 loop reads CASSSTPGVEQYF. CDR3 in DNA: TGTGCCAGCAGCTCGACGCCAGGGGTCGAGCAGTACTTC.

The chain couples TRBV4-2 to TRBJ2-3; D gene uncertain. With 1 base removed from V and 7 bases from J, the gap between germline ends came to 6 bases. This CDR3 has 12 residues. Germline values: CDR1 LGHNA, CDR2 YNFKEQ. The CDR3 reads CASSQVSNTQYF. The CDR3 bases are TGTGCCAGCAGCCAAGTGTCCAATACGCAGTATTTT.

CDR3 sequence reads: CATSDEGLAGTGSYNEQFF. CDR3 nucleotide sequence: TGTGCCACCAGTGACGAGGGACTAGCGGGAACGGGCTCCTACAATGAGCAGTTCTTC. The chain joins TRBV24-1 to TRBJ2-1, with 13 positions matching TRBD2. Germline V gene data show CDR1 as KGHDR and CDR2 as SFDVKD. The CDR3 contains 19 residues. V was pared by 4 bases and J by 0 bases, with 8 bases of the junction left unmatched.

On this clone itself: The same CDR3 can be traced to other DNA sequences in this sample. The chain is built from TRBV18 and TRBJ2-7; 8 nucleotides match TRBD1. The CDR3 covers 14 residues. V was clipped by 6 bases and J by 2 bases; unmatched bases: 6. Germline V gives CDR1 KGHSH, CDR2 LQKENI. In DNA, the CDR3 is TGTGCCAGCTCTCCGAGACAGGGGACCTACGAGCAGTACTTC. Amino acid sequence: CASSPRQGTYEQYF.

V is TRBV5-8 and J is TRBJ2-5; a possible D gene is TRBD1 (5 bases). V lost 2 bases, J lost 5 bases, and 10 bases lay in between. Germline V gene lookup returns CDR1 SGHTS and CDR2 YDEGEE. The CDR3 sequence is 13 residues long. DNA of the CDR3: TGTGCCAGCAGCTTCCAGGGTGGGGAGACCCAGTACTTC. It yields the protein CASSFQGGETQYF.